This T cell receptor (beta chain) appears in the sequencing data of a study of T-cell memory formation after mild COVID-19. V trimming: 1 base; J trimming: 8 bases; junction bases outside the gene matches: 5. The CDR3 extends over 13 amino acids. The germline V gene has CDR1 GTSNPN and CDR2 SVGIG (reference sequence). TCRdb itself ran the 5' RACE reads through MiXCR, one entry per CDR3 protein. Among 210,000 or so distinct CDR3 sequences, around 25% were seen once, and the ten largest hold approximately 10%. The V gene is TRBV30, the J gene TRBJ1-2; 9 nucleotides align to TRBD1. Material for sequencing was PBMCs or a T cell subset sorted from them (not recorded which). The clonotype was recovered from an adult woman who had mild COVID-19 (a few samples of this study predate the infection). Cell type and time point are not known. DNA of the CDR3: TGTGCCTGGAGTGCGGACAGGGGCGGCGGCTACACCTTC. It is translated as CAWSADRGGGYTF.